This T cell receptor beta chain was recorded in a study of blood T cell repertoires in COVID-19. In the original analysis: Amplification from reference gene primers served as the basis for estimated nucleated cell counts. The table came from immunoSEQ multiplex PCR; TCRdb's copy has only in-frame clones and leaves some out. For V, J and clone size, that table is used; D and trimming come from the DNA. Of roughly 47,000 clones in the sample, 70% to 90% were seen once. CDR3 length equals 19 residues. V lost 6 bases to trimming and J lost 0 bases, with 26 bases between them. The germline CDR1 and CDR2 sequences are MDHEN and SYDVKM.

This chain links TRBV28 with TRBJ1-1, with D perhaps matching TRBD1 (6 bases). Specimen: peripheral blood. The source is a woman of 80 years or more with COVID-19, enrolled during active disease. The chain's CDR3 is CASRNRAGAKKGMNTEAFF. The CDR3 nucleotides read TGTGCCAGCAGGAATCGTGCGGGGGCGAAAAAGGGAATGAACACTGAAGCTTTCTTT.